What follows is one T cell receptor (beta chain) and its context. Its antigen is as yet unknown. The donors, nominally healthy at sampling, likely had unrecorded immune exposures. The source of the sample is a study of cytomegalovirus exposure and HLA in healthy donors. The CDR3 is 15 residues long. V was pared by 5 bases and J by 2 bases, with 14 bases between. The germline gives CDR1 SGHRS, CDR2 YFSETQ. Whole-study results and caveats: Presence/absence analyses assumed roughly uniform sequencing depth across donors, which may not hold. Later analysis found that TCR beta chains associated with HLA were more clonally expanded than other, equally common chains. In a later analysis, specific HLA alleles were associated with around 17,000 TCR beta sequences at a 0.05 false discovery rate.

Primers: 60 Vbeta forward and 13 Jbeta reverse. Measured with immunoSEQ multiplex PCR; TCRdb has only the in-frame clones, and not every one. The data show about 140,000 clones, roughly 77% seen once. This receptor was obtained from a man in his forties or fifties in good health and CMV-seronegative. The chain uses TRBV5-1 and TRBJ1-5; D is perhaps TRBD1 (6 bases). Sequencing was performed on PBMCs. The CDR3 spells CASRLGGVGNQPQHF. The CDR3 DNA follows: TGCGCCAGCAGGCTAGGGGGAGTCGGCAATCAGCCCCAGCATTTT.